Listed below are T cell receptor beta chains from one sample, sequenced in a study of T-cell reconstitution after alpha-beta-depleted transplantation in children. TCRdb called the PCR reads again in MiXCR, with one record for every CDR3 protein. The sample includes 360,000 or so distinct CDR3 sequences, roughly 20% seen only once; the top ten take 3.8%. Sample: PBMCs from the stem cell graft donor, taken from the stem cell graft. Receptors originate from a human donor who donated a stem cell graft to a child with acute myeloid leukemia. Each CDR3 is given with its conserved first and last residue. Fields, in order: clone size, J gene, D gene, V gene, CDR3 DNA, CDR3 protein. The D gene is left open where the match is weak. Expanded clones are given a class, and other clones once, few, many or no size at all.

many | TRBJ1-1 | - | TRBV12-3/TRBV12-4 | TGTGCCAGCAGTCCCGTTTTCACAGGGACGGCTGAAGTTTTCTTT | CASSPVFTGTAEVFF
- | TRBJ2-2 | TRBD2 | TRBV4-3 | TGCGCCAGCAGCCAGGGGGGCGGGAGGGCCACCGGGGAGCTGTTTTTT | CASSQGGGRATGELFF
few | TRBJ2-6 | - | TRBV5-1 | TGCGCCAGCAGCCCCATACAGGGAATGAGCTCTGGGGCCAACGTCCTGACTTTC | CASSPIQGMSSGANVLTF
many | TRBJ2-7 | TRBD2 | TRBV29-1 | TGCAGCGTCGTACCGGGACTAGCTGTCTACGAGCAGTACTTC | CSVVPGLAVYEQYF
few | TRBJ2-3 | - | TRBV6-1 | TGTGCCAGCAGTCCTACCCTGGGTACAGATACGCAGTATTTT | CASSPTLGTDTQYF
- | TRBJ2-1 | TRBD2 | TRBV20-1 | TGCAGTGCTAAGTCACCACTAGCGGGAGTGGGATACAATGAGCAGTTCTTC | CSAKSPLAGVGYNEQFF
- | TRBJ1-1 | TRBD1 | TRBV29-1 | TGCAGCGTTGACCCAGGGGGTGAAGATTATGAAGCTTTCTTT | CSVDPGGEDYEAFF
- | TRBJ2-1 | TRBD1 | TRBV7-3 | TGTGCCAGCAGCTCAACCCGACAGGGGGCGAGCAATGAGCAGTTCTTC | CASSSTRQGASNEQFF
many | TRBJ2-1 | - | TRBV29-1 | TGCAGCGTTGATCAGGGGCTAGCATCTCGGGAGCAGTTCTTC | CSVDQGLASREQFF
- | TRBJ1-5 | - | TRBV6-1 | TGTGCCAGCATCCTAAGAGGGGCAGGGGAAAACGATCAGCCCCAGCATTTT | CASILRGAGENDQPQHF
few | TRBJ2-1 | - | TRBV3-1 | TGTGCCAGCAGCCTCCTGACCGGCGAGCAGTTCTTC | CASSLLTGEQFF
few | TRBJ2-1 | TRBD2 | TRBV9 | TGTGCCAGCAGTTCGGGGGGAAGGGTAGGGTCCTACAATGAGCAGTTCTTC | CASSSGGRVGSYNEQFF
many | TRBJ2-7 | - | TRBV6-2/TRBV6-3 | TGTGCCAGCAGTTATACGGGAGACATCTACGAGCAGTACTTC | CASSYTGDIYEQYF
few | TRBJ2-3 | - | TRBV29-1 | TGCAGCTTCCGACGTTCTGGACCTGCGGGCACAGATGCGCAGTATTTT | CSFRRSGPAGTDAQYF
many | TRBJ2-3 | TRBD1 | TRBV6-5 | TGTGCCAGCAGTTACTCCCAGGGGGCTGCCCTCAGCACAGATACGCAGTATTTT | CASSYSQGAALSTDTQYF
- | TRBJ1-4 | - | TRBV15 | TGTGCCACCAGCAGCGACAGTGCAACTAATGAAAAACTGTTTTTT | CATSSDSATNEKLFF
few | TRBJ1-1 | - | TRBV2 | TGTGCCAGCAGCCGGGGGCCCGGAGGGACTGAAGCTTTCTTT | CASSRGPGGTEAFF
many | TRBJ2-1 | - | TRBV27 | TGTGCCAGCAGTTTAAGCGTCAGCTCCTACAATGAGCAGTTCTTC | CASSLSVSSYNEQFF
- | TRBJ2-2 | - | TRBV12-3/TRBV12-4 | TGTGCCAGCACCCCCTGGACGGTCGGGGAGCTGTTTTTT | CASTPWTVGELFF
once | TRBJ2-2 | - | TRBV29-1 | TGCAGCGTTGCCGCCGACGACGTATCCTTTGGGTTAGGCGCCGGGGAGCTGTTTTTT | CSVAADDVSFGLGAGELFF
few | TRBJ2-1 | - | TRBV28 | TGTGCCAGCAGTCAAGACAGTTCGCCTGAGCAGTTCTTC | CASSQDSSPEQFF
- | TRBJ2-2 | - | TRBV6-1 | TGTGCCAGCGAGAAAGGAACGAACACCGGGGAGCTGTTTTTT | CASEKGTNTGELFF
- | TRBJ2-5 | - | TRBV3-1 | TGTGCCAGCAGCCAAGGACCTGGGAGTAGCGGTTTCCAAGAGACCCAGTACTTC | CASSQGPGSSGFQETQYF
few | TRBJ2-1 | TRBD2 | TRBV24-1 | TGTGCCACCAGTCCCGGTCTAGCGGGAGTGGGGAGAGTGGTAGGGGAGTTCTTC | CATSPGLAGVGRVVGEFF
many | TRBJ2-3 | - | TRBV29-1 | TGCAGCGTTGAAGGGGATTTAGGCACAGATACGCAGTATTTT | CSVEGDLGTDTQYF
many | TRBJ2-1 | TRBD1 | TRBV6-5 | TGTGCCAGCAGCAGGACAGGGGCCTCCCTGGACTACAATGAGCAGTTCTTC | CASSRTGASLDYNEQFF
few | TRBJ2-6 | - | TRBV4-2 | TGTGCCAGCAGCCAAGAGAAGGGGGCCAACGTCCTGACTTTC | CASSQEKGANVLTF
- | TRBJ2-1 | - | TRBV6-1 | TGTGCCAGCAGCGCCCGGGGGACAAGCTCCTACAATGAGCAGTTCTTC | CASSARGTSSYNEQFF
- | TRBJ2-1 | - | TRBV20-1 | TGCAGTGCTCGACTTATAATGTACAATGAGCAGTTCTTC | CSARLIMYNEQFF
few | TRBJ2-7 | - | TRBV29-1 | TGCAGCGTTAGACCGGGAGTTTCGTACGAGCAGTACTTC | CSVRPGVSYEQYF
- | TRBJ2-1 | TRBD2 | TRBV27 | TGTGCCAGCACAGCGGGAACCTACAATGAGCAGTTCTTC | CASTAGTYNEQFF
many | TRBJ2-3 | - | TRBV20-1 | TGCAGTGCTAGAGATTACGCTAGCACAGATACGCAGTATTTT | CSARDYASTDTQYF
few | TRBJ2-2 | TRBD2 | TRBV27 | TGTGCCAGCAGTTATTTGAGCGGGGACACCGGGGAGCTGTTTTTT | CASSYLSGDTGELFF
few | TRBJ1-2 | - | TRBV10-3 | TGTGCCATCAGTGAGGGAGAAGGACTGGGCTACACCTTC | CAISEGEGLGYTF
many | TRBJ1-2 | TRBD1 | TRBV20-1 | TGCAGTGCTAGAGCCGAACAGGGGGCGAAGTATGGCTACACCTTC | CSARAEQGAKYGYTF
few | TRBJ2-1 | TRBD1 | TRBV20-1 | TGCAGTGCTGAAGACAGGGGCGAATACAATGAGCAGTTCTTC | CSAEDRGEYNEQFF
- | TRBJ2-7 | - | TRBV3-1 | TGTGCCAGCAGCCAATTCATGAGCAAAGGGGGGGAGCAGTACTTC | CASSQFMSKGGEQYF
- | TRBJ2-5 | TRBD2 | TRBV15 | TGTGCCACCAGCAGAGATTCACTAGCGGGCGAGACCCAGTACTTC | CATSRDSLAGETQYF
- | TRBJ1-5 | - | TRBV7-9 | TGTGCCAGCAGCTTAAATGGATTCAATCAGCCCCAGCATTTT | CASSLNGFNQPQHF
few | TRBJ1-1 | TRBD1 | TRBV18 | TGTGCCAGCTCGCGGGACAGGGTGAACACTGAAGCTTTCTTT | CASSRDRVNTEAFF
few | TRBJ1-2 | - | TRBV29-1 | TGCAGCGTCGGTGACAGAGACTATGGCTACACCTTC | CSVGDRDYGYTF
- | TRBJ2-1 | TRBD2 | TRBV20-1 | TGCAGTGCTCCTGGGGCGACTAGCGGGCGGAGGTACAATGAGCAGTTCTTC | CSAPGATSGRRYNEQFF